The clone carrying this TCR beta chain occurred many times. CDR3 length: 15 residues. V gave up 1 base and J gave up 8 bases; unmatched junction bases: 6. CDR1 MGHRA and CDR2 YSYEKL come from the germline V gene. The sample is drawn from a study of molecular identifiers for immune sequencing clone quantification. TCRdb processed the PCR reads anew with MiXCR; each CDR3 protein has one entry. The data show about 640,000 distinct CDR3 sequences, 15% to 20% seen once. The origin of this receptor is a human donor in good health. Some libraries in this study had Jurkat cell RNA spiked in. The V gene is TRBV4-1, the J gene TRBJ1-5; 9 bases agree with TRBD1. Source material: naive CD8+ T cells from blood, with Jurkat cell RNA spiked in. Noted subset: FACS-sorted CD8+CD4-CCR7+CD45RA+ naive T cells. The CDR3 here is CASSQVPGQGEPQHF. The CDR3 DNA is TGCGCCAGCAGCCAAGTACCGGGACAGGGCGAGCCCCAGCATTTT.